This TCR beta chain was found in a study of Graves' ophthalmopathy and Graves' hyperthyroidism. Excluded were patients with other autoimmune diseases, uncontrolled infections, pregnancy or lactation. V lost 0 bases and J lost 11, with 20 bases in between. This CDR3 has 15 residues. CDR1 is DFQATT, CDR2 SNEGSKA, per germline (reference sequence). Beta-chain TCR CDR3 regions were amplified from RNA transcripts. Second-round multiplex PCR followed a first-round RT-PCR using HTBI primers. In TCRdb, the multiplex PCR reads were re-called with MiXCR into one record per CDR3 protein. The data contain around 600,000 distinct CDR3 sequences, under 50% of them seen just once; the ten biggest clones take up over 2.5%.

The chain is built from TRBV20-1 and TRBJ1-5; D not resolved. The receptor's source is an adult man with Graves' ophthalmopathy. The sample consisted of peripheral blood. CDR3 DNA: TGCAGTGCTAGAGATGACGGGAGGGTAGGAGAGACCCAGCATTTT. Amino acids: CSARDDGRVGETQHF.